This T cell receptor (beta chain) was recovered during a study of response to subunit inactivated influenza vaccine (dated by TCRdb to 2017 to 2018). Study-level background: Deep quantitative T cell receptor repertoire profiling was used in the study to track responses to a trivalent subunit inactivated influenza vaccine.

Paper-wide results and their limitations: It was suggested by the authors that each seasonal influenza vaccination may recruit only a limited number of new T cells.

The library was built by means of RT-PCR. Sequencing relied on an Illumina HiSeq 2500. TCRdb trimmed the raw reads at Q25, called clones with MiXCR and kept productive beta chains. Each CDR3 protein appears once, grouped with its most common genes and DNA. This sample lists about 480,000 distinct CDR3 sequences; 10% to 15% were detected once. Of the sample, around 13% is held by the ten largest clones. This clonotype was counted between two and nine times. The target of this receptor is not known. One base away there is no much larger clone; base qualities are not given. The intended sense of this specimen's time point label: around 47 days after influenza vaccine administration. Taken from cysteine to phenylalanine, the CDR3 has 15 residues. The DNA shown is the 45-base CDR3, in frame from base 1. V is pruned by 5 bases and J by 3 bases, leaving 9 bases of the junction without a gene match. From the germline V gene (reference sequence), CDR1 is SEHNR and CDR2 is FQNEAQ.

The clonotype comes from a man aged 45-65 years who received an inactivated influenza vaccine. Donor details come from another sample of the same person, matched by shared clones. The sample in question was PBMCs from blood, obtained roughly 47 days after vaccination. The sequence joins TRBV7-9 to TRBJ2-7; 8 of the junction bases match TRBD1. The CDR3 loop reads CASSPGTGLYYEQYF. The nucleotide sequence reads as follows: TGTGCCAGCAGCCCCGGGACAGGTCTATACTACGAGCAGTACTTC. Outside the CDR3, residues come from the reference TRBV7-9 and TRBJ2-7 proteins, so the full variable domain is: DTGVSQNPRHKITKRGQNVTFRCDPISEHNRLYWYRQTLGQGPEFLTYFQNEAQLEKSRLLSDRFSAERPKGSFSTLEIQRTEQGDSAMYLCASSPGTGLYYEQYFGPGTRLTVT.